Following are 14 T cell receptor beta chains from one sample sequenced in a study of blood T cell repertoires in COVID-19. TCRdb keeps only in-frame clones here, not all; method: immunoSEQ multiplex PCR. This table holds 290,000 or so clones, about 89% found once. Sequenced: PBMCs or T cells enriched from blood (not recorded which). These receptors all come from a woman in her late teens or twenties who had recovered from COVID-19.

This clone has only one observation. The chain employs TRBV28 and TRBJ1-4; possible D gene TRBD1, 6 bases. Between the trimmed V and J ends, which lost 2 bases and 2 bases, there was a span of 24 bases. The CDR3 consists of 20 residues. The germline V gene encodes CDR1 MDHEN and CDR2 SYDVKM. The CDR3 DNA sequence: TGTGCCAGCAGTTTACCCGGGCGCCTAACAGGGTTCGCGACTAATGAAAAACTGTTTTTT. It encodes CASSLPGRLTGFATNEKLFF.

The rearrangement links TRBV11-2 to TRBJ2-1; TRBD2 is a possible D gene (5 bases). The CDR3 runs 15 residues. Looked up from germline, CDR1 is SGHAT and CDR2 is FQNNGV. The V end lost 6 bases, the J end lost 0 bases, and 12 bases lay between the germline ends. The CDR3 DNA is TGTGCCAGCAGGATAGCGCCAAGCTCCTACAATGAGCAGTTCTTC. As protein: CASRIAPSSYNEQFF.

V gene TRBV11-2 combines with J gene TRBJ1-4, with TRBD1 as a possible D gene (5 bases). The ends were cut back, 0 bases at V and 4 bases at J, with 18 bases in the middle. The CDR3 contains 18 residues. Germline V lookup: CDR1 SGHAT, CDR2 FQNNGV. The CDR3 sequence: CASSLDPPQQGLNEKLFF. DNA for the CDR3: TGTGCCAGCAGCTTAGACCCCCCCCAGCAGGGCCTTAATGAAAAACTGTTTTTT.

The chain is built from TRBV10-1 and TRBJ1-3, with D tentatively TRBD1 (5 bases). The CDR3 spans 16 residues. Germline V CDR1 and CDR2: WNHNN, SYGVQD (reference sequence). Deletions cut 4 bases from V and 4 bases from J, with 17 bases between. The CDR3 loop reads CASSGYLGALGNTIYF. The CDR3 DNA follows: TGCGCCAGCAGTGGTTACCTAGGGGCGCTGGGAAACACCATATATTTT.

The J gene is TRBJ1-2, the V gene TRBV28, with 8 nucleotides matching TRBD1. Germline V gene sequence: CDR1 MDHEN, CDR2 SYDVKM. J lost 7 bases, V lost 1 base, and 8 bases had no gene match. There are 15 residues in the CDR3. The CDR3 nucleotides read TGTGCCAGCAGTTTATCAGGACAGGGCTTAGGTGGCTACACCTTC. Residues: CASSLSGQGLGGYTF.

V gene TRBV28 combines with J gene TRBJ1-6; 7 nucleotides line up with TRBD1. The CDR3 loop spans 16 amino acids. V gave up 4 bases and J gave up 0 bases; unmatched junction bases: 3. Germline V gene sequence: CDR1 MDHEN, CDR2 SYDVKM. CDR3 in DNA: TGTGCCAGCAGTTCAGGGGGTATCTCCTATAATTCACCCCTCCACTTT. Amino acid sequence: CASSSGGISYNSPLHF. The complete variable domain, with remaining parts taken from reference TRBV28 and TRBJ1-6, reads DVKVTQSSRYLVKRTGEKVFLECVQDMDHENMFWYRQDPGLGLRLIYFSYDVKMKEKGDIPEGYSVSREKKERFSLILESASTNQTSMYLCASSSGGISYNSPLHFGNGTRLTVT.

The chain couples TRBV11-2 to TRBJ2-1; D gene ambiguous. The CDR3 consists of 13 residues. CDR1 is SGHAT and CDR2 is FQNNGV in the germline V gene. The germline V and J ends were trimmed by 1 base and 8 bases, with 9 bases remaining between them. The DNA for the CDR3 is TGTGCCAGCAGCTTAGTACTATCCCATGAGCAGTTCTTC. Translated: CASSLVLSHEQFF.

The gene calls are TRBV6-5 and TRBJ1-2, with no clear D. The CDR3 is 14 residues long. Trimming took off 5 bases at V and 5 bases at J, with 15 bases between the two ends. The germline V gene has CDR1 MNHEY and CDR2 SVGAGI. The CDR3 nucleotides read TGTGCCAGCAGTCCGGTCCCCAGAGGATATGGCTACACCTTC. Amino acid sequence: CASSPVPRGYGYTF.

This clone is a singleton in its sample. CDR3 in DNA: TGTGCCAGCAGCTCCCTGGGGGGAGATGGCTACACCTTC. Residues: CASSSLGGDGYTF. This rearrangement joins TRBV7-9 to TRBJ1-2; TRBD1 is a possible D gene (5 bases). Trimming cost V 4 bases and J 6 bases, with 12 bases left between them. The CDR3 has 13 amino acids. Germline V CDR1 and CDR2: SEHNR, FQNEAQ (reference sequence). Using reference TRBV7-9 and TRBJ1-2 for the parts outside the CDR3, the full variable domain is DTGVSQNPRHKITKRGQNVTFRCDPISEHNRLYWYRQTLGQGPEFLTYFQNEAQLEKSRLLSDRFSAERPKGSFSTLEIQRTEQGDSAMYLCASSSLGGDGYTFGSGTRLTVV.

In DNA form, the CDR3 reads TGTGCCAGCAGCTCTACTCGACAGGCCAATGAAGCTTTCTTT. It translates to CASSSTRQANEAFF. V and J are TRBV11-3 and TRBJ1-1; D is perhaps TRBD1 (6 bases). Per the germline V gene, CDR1 is SGHNT and CDR2 is YENEEA. CDR3 length: 14 amino acids. V was pared by 4 bases and J by 7 bases, with 16 bases between.

DNA for the CDR3: TGTGCCAGCAGCTTAGGAGGCAGGGCCTACGAGCAGTACTTC. Protein: CASSLGGRAYEQYF. The rearrangement joins TRBV11-3 to TRBJ2-7; the D gene is possibly TRBD1 (5 bases). CDR1 SGHNT and CDR2 YENEEA come from the germline V gene. This CDR3 comprises 14 residues. V was pared by 1 base and J by 2 bases, with 9 bases between.

The J gene is TRBJ1-2, the V gene TRBV7-2, with D unclear. CDR1 and CDR2 (germline): SGHTA, FQGNSA. V lost 8 bases to trimming and J lost 8 bases, with 12 bases between them. This CDR3 region has 11 residues. The CDR3 coding sequence is TGTGCCAGCGTTAGGGAGAGAGGCTACACCTTC. This sequence encodes CASVRERGYTF.

V is TRBV15 and J is TRBJ1-5; D is ambiguous. CDR1 is LNHNV, CDR2 YYDKDF, per germline (reference sequence). Trimming cost V 0 bases and J 6 bases, with 6 bases left between them. The CDR3 is made up of 13 amino acids. CDR3 in amino acids: CATSRDFRQPQHF. CDR3 nucleotides: TGTGCCACCAGCAGAGATTTCCGTCAGCCCCAGCATTTT.

This chain links TRBV30 with TRBJ1-1; D is unclear. Looked up from germline, CDR1 is GTSNPN and CDR2 is SVGIG (reference sequence). Trimming removed 0 bases at V and 5 bases at J, with 13 bases between. The CDR3 is 14 residues long. DNA of the CDR3: TGTGCCTGGAGTGTACAGAGCTTGGGTACTGAAGCTTTCTTT. It translates to CAWSVQSLGTEAFF.